This record looks at one T cell receptor beta chain sequence and its context. This specimen comes from a study of blood T cell repertoires in COVID-19. The overall study: Nucleic acid was either cDNA or gDNA, and it came from T cells, B-cell-depleted T cells, or PBMCs.

In the study's own analysis: Researchers report that nucleated cell counts were estimated from reference gene primer amplification. TCRdb's copy holds only in-frame clones and misses some; the assay was immunoSEQ multiplex PCR. V and J calls plus clone size are reproduced from that table; the DNA served to infer D and trimming. The sample holds about 260,000 clones, 88% seen once. Germline CDR1 SSHAT, CDR2 FNYEAQ (reference sequence). The length of the CDR3 is 15 residues. V was cut by 1 base and J by 0 bases, with 9 bases left in between. This TCR came from a human donor in a cohort sampled during active COVID-19. The chain is built from TRBV7-7 and TRBJ2-5, with D possibly TRBD1 on 6 matching bases. Sequenced material: peripheral blood. The CDR3 protein is CASSLVGGNQETQYF. In DNA form, the CDR3 reads TGTGCCAGCAGCTTAGTAGGGGGAAACCAAGAGACCCAGTACTTC. Full variable domain (rest looked up from reference TRBV7-7 and TRBJ2-5): GAGVSQSPRYKVTKRGQDVTLRCDPISSHATLYWYQQALGQGPEFLTYFNYEAQPDKSGLPSDRFSAERPEGSISTLTIQRTEQRDSAMYRCASSLVGGNQETQYFGPGTRLLVL.